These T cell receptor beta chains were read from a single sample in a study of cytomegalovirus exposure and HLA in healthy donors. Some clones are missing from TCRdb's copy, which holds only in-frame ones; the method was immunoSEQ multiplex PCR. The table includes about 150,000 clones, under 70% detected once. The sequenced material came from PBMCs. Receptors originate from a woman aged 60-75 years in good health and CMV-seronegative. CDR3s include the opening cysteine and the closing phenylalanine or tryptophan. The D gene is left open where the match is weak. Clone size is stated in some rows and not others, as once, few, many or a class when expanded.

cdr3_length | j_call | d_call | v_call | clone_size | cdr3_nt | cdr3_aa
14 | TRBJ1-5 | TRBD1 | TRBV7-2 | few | TGTGCCAGCAGCATCTGGACAGGTCATCAGCCCCAGCATTTT | CASSIWTGHQPQHF
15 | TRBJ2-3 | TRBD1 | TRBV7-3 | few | TGTGCCAGCAGCTTTAGGGGGCGCAGCACAGATACGCAGTATTTT | CASSFRGRSTDTQYF
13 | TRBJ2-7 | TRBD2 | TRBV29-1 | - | TGCAGCGTTGTCGGGAGGGGGGCCTACGAGCAGTACTTC | CSVVGRGAYEQYF
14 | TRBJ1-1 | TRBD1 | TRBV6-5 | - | TGTGCCAGCAGTTATAGGGGGCCGAACACTGAAGCTTTCTTT | CASSYRGPNTEAFF
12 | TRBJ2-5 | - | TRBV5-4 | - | TGTGCCAGCAGCGTCCCTCAAGAGACCCAGTACTTC | CASSVPQETQYF
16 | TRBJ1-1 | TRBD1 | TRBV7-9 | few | TGTGCCAGCAGCTATACAGGGACAGGGGCCCACACTGAAGCTTTCTTT | CASSYTGTGAHTEAFF
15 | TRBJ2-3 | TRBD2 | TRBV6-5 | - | TGTGCCAGCAGTGGACTAGCGGGAGGGGTAGATACGCAGTATTTT | CASSGLAGGVDTQYF
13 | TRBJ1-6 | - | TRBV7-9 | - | TGTGCCAGCAGCCAGGGGCGGAATTCACCCCTCCACTTT | CASSQGRNSPLHF
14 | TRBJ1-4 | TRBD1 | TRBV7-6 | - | TGTGCCAGCAGCTTGGACAGGGGTCAGGAAAAACTGTTTTTT | CASSLDRGQEKLFF
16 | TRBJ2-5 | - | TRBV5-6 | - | TGTGCCAGCAGCTTGGGGGGAGCATTACCGCAAGAGACCCAGTACTTC | CASSLGGALPQETQYF
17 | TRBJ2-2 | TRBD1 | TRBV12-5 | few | TGTGCTAGTGGTTTGGTAAGAGGGGGCGCCGGCACCGGGGAGCTGTTTTTT | CASGLVRGGAGTGELFF
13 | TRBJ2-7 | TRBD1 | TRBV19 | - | TGTGCCAGTAAAAACAGGGGCTCCTACGAGCAGTACTTC | CASKNRGSYEQYF
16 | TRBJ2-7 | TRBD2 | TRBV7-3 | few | TGTGCCAGCAGGAACCAGCGGGGGGCCGGCTCCTACGAGCAGTACTTC | CASRNQRGAGSYEQYF
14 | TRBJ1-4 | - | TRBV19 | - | TGTGCCAGTAGTATAGGCCTGGGAGGTGAAAAACTGTTTTTT | CASSIGLGGEKLFF
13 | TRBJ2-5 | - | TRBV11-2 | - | TGTGCCAGCAGCGCCACTACCCAAGAGACCCAGTACTTC | CASSATTQETQYF
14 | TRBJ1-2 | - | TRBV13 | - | TGTGCCAGCAGCTTAGCGGGGGGGGGTTTTGGCTACACCTTC | CASSLAGGGFGYTF
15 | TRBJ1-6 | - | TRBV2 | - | TGTGCCAGCACCCTGACAGTGCGTGGTAATTCACCCCTCCACTTT | CASTLTVRGNSPLHF
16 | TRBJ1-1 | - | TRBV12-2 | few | TGTGCAAGTGGGCCGGGACAGGGGGCGCCGGGGACTGAAGCTTTCTTT | CASGPGQGAPGTEAFF
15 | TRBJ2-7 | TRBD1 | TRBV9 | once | TGTGCCAGCAGCGCGGGGACAGGGAATTCCTACGAGCAGTACTTC | CASSAGTGNSYEQYF
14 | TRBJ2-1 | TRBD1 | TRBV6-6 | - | TGTGCCAGCAGCCCCAGACAGGGTAGGAATGAGCAGTTCTTC | CASSPRQGRNEQFF
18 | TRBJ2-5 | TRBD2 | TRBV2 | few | TGTGCCAGCGGGACTAGCGGGAGGGCCCTCTGGGGGACAGAGACCCAGTACTTC | CASGTSGRALWGTETQYF
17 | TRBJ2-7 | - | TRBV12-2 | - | TGTGCAAGTCGCTTAAGCGGGAACCAGGGACCGAACTACGAGCAGTACTTC | CASRLSGNQGPNYEQYF
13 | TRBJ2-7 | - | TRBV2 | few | TGTGCCAGCAGGTACAGGGTGGGTTACGAGCAGTACTTC | CASRYRVGYEQYF
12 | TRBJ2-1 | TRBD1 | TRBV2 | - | TGTGCCAGCAGACGACAGGGGTCCCGGCAGTTCTTC | CASRRQGSRQFF
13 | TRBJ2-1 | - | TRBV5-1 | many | TGCGCCAGCAGCTTACTCTCTAATCATGAGCAGTTCTTC | CASSLLSNHEQFF
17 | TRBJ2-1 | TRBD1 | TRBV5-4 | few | TGTGCCAGCAGCTCGGACAGGGGAGTCATCTCCTACAATGAGCAGTTCTTC | CASSSDRGVISYNEQFF
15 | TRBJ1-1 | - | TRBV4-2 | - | TGTGCCAGCAGACAAGCTATGGGGGGTAACACTGAAGCTTTCTTT | CASRQAMGGNTEAFF
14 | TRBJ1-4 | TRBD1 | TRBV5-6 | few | TGTGCCAGCAGCCCCGGGACAGTGAATGAAAAACTGTTTTTT | CASSPGTVNEKLFF
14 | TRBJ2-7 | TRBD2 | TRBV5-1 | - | TGCGCCAGCAGCGCCTCCGGGACTAGCTACGAGCAGTACTTC | CASSASGTSYEQYF
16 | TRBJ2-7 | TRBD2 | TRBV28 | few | TGTGCCAGTGGTGGGCGGGAGGGCCTCTCCCTGAGGGAGCAGTACTTC | CASGGREGLSLREQYF
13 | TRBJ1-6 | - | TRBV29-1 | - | TGCAGTGCCCGACAGGACAACGCCTCACCCCTCCACTTT | CSARQDNASPLHF
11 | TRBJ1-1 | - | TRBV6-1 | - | TGTGCCAGCAGCCTCGGGGTTGAAGCTTTCTTT | CASSLGVEAFF
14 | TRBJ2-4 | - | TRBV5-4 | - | TGTGCCAGCAGCTTGGATGGGAGCGCAAACATTCAGTACTTC | CASSLDGSANIQYF
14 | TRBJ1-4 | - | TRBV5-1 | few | TGCGCCAGCAGCTTGGCGGGGGGAAGGGAAAAACTGTTTTTT | CASSLAGGREKLFF
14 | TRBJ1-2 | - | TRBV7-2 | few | TGTGCCAGCAGCCCGCGGGCCGAGAACTATGGCTACACCTTC | CASSPRAENYGYTF
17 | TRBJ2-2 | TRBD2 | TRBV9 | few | TGTGCCAGCAGCGCAAATCTTGGGCTAGCGGGGACCGGGGAGCTGTTTTTT | CASSANLGLAGTGELFF
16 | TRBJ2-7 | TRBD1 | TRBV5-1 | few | TGCGCCAGCAGCTTGGTAGGACAGGGTTATTCGGGCGAGCAGTACTTC | CASSLVGQGYSGEQYF
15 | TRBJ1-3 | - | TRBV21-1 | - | TGTGCCAGCAGCCGCGCCGACAGCTCTGGAAACACCATATATTTT | CASSRADSSGNTIYF
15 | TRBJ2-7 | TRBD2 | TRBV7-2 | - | TGTGCCAGCAGCTTAGCGGGTAGCGGGGACTACGAGCAGTACTTC | CASSLAGSGDYEQYF
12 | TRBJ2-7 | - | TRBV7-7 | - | TGTGCTAGCAGCCCGGGTCCCGGGGAGCAGTACTTC | CASSPGPGEQYF
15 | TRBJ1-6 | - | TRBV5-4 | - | TGTGCCAGCAGCTTAGGGACAACATATAATTCACCCCTCCACTTT | CASSLGTTYNSPLHF
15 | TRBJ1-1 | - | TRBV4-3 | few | TGCGCCAGCAGCCAAGAATGGCAGGAGAACACTGAAGCTTTCTTT | CASSQEWQENTEAFF
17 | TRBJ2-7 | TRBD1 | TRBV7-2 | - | TGTGCCAGCAGCTCAAGGACAGGGGCCGCTACATTCTACGAGCAGTACTTC | CASSSRTGAATFYEQYF
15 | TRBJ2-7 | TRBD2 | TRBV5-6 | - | TGTGCCAGCAGCCCACCGGGACTAGGTGCTTACGAGCAGTACTTC | CASSPPGLGAYEQYF
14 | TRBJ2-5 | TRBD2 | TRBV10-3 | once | TGTGCCATCAGTGAGTGGACTAGCCGGGAGACCCAGTACTTC | CAISEWTSRETQYF
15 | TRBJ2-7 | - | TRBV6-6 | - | TGTGCCAGCAGTTACGGGCAGGGGCCCTCCTACGAGCAGTACTTC | CASSYGQGPSYEQYF
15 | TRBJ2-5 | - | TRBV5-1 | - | TGCGCCAGCAGCTCCCTCGGGGGGCGAGTCCGGACCCAGTACTTC | CASSSLGGRVRTQYF
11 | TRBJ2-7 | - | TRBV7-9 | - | TGTTCCAGCAGCTTTTCTTCCGAGCAGTACTTC | CSSSFSSEQYF
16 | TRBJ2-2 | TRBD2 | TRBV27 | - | TGTGCCAGCAGTTTTGATAGCGGGAGACGCACCGGGGAGCTGTTTTTT | CASSFDSGRRTGELFF
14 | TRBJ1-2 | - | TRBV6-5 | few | TGTGCCAGCAGTTATAGGACATTAAACTATGGCTACACCTTC | CASSYRTLNYGYTF
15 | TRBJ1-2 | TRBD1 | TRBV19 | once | TGTGCCAGTAGTCCTGGGACAGTAGCTAACTATGGCTACACCTTC | CASSPGTVANYGYTF